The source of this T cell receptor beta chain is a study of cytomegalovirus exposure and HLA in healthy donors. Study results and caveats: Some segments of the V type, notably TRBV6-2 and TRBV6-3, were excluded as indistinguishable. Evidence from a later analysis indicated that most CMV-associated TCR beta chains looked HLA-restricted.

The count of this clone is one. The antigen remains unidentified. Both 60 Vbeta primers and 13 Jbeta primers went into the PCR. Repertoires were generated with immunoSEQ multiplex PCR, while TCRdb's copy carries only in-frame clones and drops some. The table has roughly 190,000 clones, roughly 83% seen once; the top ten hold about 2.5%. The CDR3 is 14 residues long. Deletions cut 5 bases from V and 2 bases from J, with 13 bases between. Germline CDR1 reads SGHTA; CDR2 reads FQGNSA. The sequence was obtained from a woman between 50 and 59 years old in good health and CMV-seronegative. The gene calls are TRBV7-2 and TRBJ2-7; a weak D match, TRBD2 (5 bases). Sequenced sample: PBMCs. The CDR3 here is CASSGLSLAYEQYF. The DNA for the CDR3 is TGTGCCAGCAGCGGACTCTCGCTAGCCTACGAGCAGTACTTC. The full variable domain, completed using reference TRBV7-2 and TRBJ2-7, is GAGVSQSPSNKVTEKGKDVELRCDPISGHTALYWYRQSLGQGLEFLIYFQGNSAPDKSGLPSDRFSAERTGGSVSTLTIQRTQQEDSAVYLCASSGLSLAYEQYFGPGTRLTVT.